These 21 T cell receptor beta chains were all obtained from the same sample, sequenced in a study of T cell responses to AZD1222 COVID-19 vaccine (dated by TCRdb to the early 2020s). In light of the paper, this sample's time point label describes: baseline before first vaccination. The library was produced with the immunoSEQ multiplex PCR assay. Not all clones reach the TCRdb copy of this immuneACCESS table, which keeps in-frame sequences only. Checked studies attribute under half of the gap to unresolved V genes and leave the rest unexplained. The sample records 150,000 or so clones, approximately 91% of which are singletons. The top ten clones comprise around 1.6% of the sample. Specimen: peripheral blood, collected on day 0 of AZD1222 vaccination. These receptor sequences come from an adult in good health.

This clone appeared once. The gene calls are TRBV2 and TRBJ2-1; D is undetermined. The CDR3 runs to 11 residues. Looked up from germline, CDR1 is SNHLY and CDR2 is FYNNEI. V gave up 6 bases and J gave up 8 bases, with 8 bases separating them. This CDR3 reads CASRVGHEQFF. DNA for the CDR3: TGTGCCAGCAGGGTCGGCCATGAGCAGTTCTTC. The entire variable domain, with the rest obtained from reference TRBV2 and TRBJ2-1, is as follows: EPEVTQTPSHQVTQMGQEVILRCVPISNHLYFYWYRQILGQKVEFLVSFYNNEISEKSEIFDDQFSVERPDGSNFTLKIRSTKLEDSAMYFCASRVGHEQFFGPGTRLTVL.

The V call is TRBV27, the J call TRBJ1-2, with D possibly TRBD1 on 5 matching bases. Per the germline V gene, CDR1 is MNHEY and CDR2 is SMNVEV (reference sequence). V gave up 6 bases and J gave up 2 bases, with 10 bases separating them. The CDR3 length is 13 residues. CDR3 nucleotide sequence: TGTGCCAGCAGGCCGGGACCAAACTATGGCTACACCTTC. Its translation is CASRPGPNYGYTF.

This rearrangement joins TRBV5-5 to TRBJ1-2; D gene unclear. The CDR3 has 13 amino acids. The V and J ends lost 2 bases and 3 bases respectively, with 8 bases between them. Germline V gene data show CDR1 as SGHKS and CDR2 as YYEKEE (reference sequence). The CDR3 here is CASSFFGDYGYTF. CDR3 coding DNA: TGTGCCAGCAGCTTTTTCGGCGACTATGGCTACACCTTC.

The J gene is TRBJ1-5, the V gene TRBV7-9; D gene uncertain. The CDR3 has 13 amino acids. CDR1 is SEHNR, CDR2 FQNEAQ, per germline (reference sequence). With 5 bases removed from V and 4 bases from J, the gap between germline ends came to 9 bases. The CDR3: CASSLHGNQPQHF. DNA of the CDR3: TGTGCCAGCAGCCTACATGGAAATCAGCCCCAGCATTTT. Supplemented by reference TRBV7-9 and TRBJ1-5, the full variable domain reads DTGVSQNPRHKITKRGQNVTFRCDPISEHNRLYWYRQTLGQGPEFLTYFQNEAQLEKSRLLSDRFSAERPKGSFSTLEIQRTEQGDSAMYLCASSLHGNQPQHFGDGTRLSIL.

The rearrangement links TRBV29-1 to TRBJ2-2; 8 bases align to TRBD1. Germline V lookup: CDR1 SQVTM, CDR2 ANQGSEA. This CDR3 is built from 14 residues. The V and J ends lost 7 bases and 0 bases, in that order; junction bases with no gene match: 4. In DNA, the CDR3 is TGCAGCGGCGGACAGGGAACGAACACCGGGGAGCTGTTTTTT. Translating gives CSGGQGTNTGELFF.

The J gene is TRBJ1-3, the V gene TRBV18; D gene uncertain. CDR3 length equals 16 residues. Germline V gives CDR1 KGHSH, CDR2 LQKENI. With 3 bases removed from V and 0 bases from J, the gap between germline ends came to 12 bases. The CDR3 here is CASSPYESNSGNTIYF. The CDR3 DNA is TGTGCCAGCTCACCCTATGAGTCGAACTCTGGAAACACCATATATTTT.

J is TRBJ1-1 and V is TRBV14; TRBD1 aligns across 7 bases. V trimming: 3 bases; J trimming: 0 bases; junction bases outside the gene matches: 4. Germline V gene lookup returns CDR1 SGHDN and CDR2 FVKESK. The CDR3 runs to 15 residues. DNA for the CDR3: TGTGCCAGCAGCCAGCAAACAGGGGTGAACACTGAAGCTTTCTTT. It is translated as CASSQQTGVNTEAFF.

Concerning this clone itself: One end of the junction is discordant with germline, which a read error may explain. This chain uses TRBV7-7 with TRBJ2-2; a possible D gene is TRBD1 (5 bases). There are 14 residues in the CDR3. Germline CDR1 and CDR2: SSHAT and FNYEAQ (reference sequence). CDR3 amino acids: CASSLGRGTGELFF. For the CDR3, the DNA is TGTGCTAGCAGCTTGGGAAGGGGTACCGGGGAGCTGTTTTTT.

This clone is classed as medium-sized. The V call is TRBV28, the J call TRBJ2-7; 12 bases agree with TRBD2. Germline values: CDR1 MDHEN, CDR2 SYDVKM. V lost 6 bases and J lost 2; bases outside the gene matches: 14. This CDR3 is built from 18 residues. The CDR3 is CASSALRRTSGGPYEQYV. Here the CDR3 DNA reads TGTGCCAGCAGCGCCCTCCGCCGTACTAGCGGGGGGCCCTACGAGCAGTACGTC.

The V gene is TRBV24-1, the J gene TRBJ2-5; 7 bases align to TRBD1. Unmatched junction bases numbered 10, after V lost 5 bases and J lost 5 bases. Germline assignment: CDR1 KGHDR and CDR2 SFDVKD. This CDR3 is 15 amino acids long. The CDR3 DNA reads as TGTGCCACCAGTGGGTCACAGGGGACCAGGGAGACCCAGTACTTC. This encodes CATSGSQGTRETQYF.

With regard to this clone: The same CDR3 arises from other DNA sequences in this sample as well. The chain uses TRBV27 and TRBJ2-1; 9 bases are a match to TRBD2. Germline-derived CDR1 and CDR2 are MNHEY and SMNVEV (reference sequence). V trimming: 6 bases; J trimming: 1 base; junction bases outside the gene matches: 1. The CDR3 runs 14 residues. CDR3 DNA sequence: TGTGCCAGCAGAACTAGCGGGTCCTACAATGAGCAGTTCTTC. Encoded protein: CASRTSGSYNEQFF.

As regards this clone: Germline is not matched at one junction end, which may reflect a read error. Distinct nucleotide sequences in the sample also encode this CDR3. This chain links TRBV7-8 with TRBJ1-2; D not resolved. The germline V gene has CDR1 SGHVS and CDR2 FQNEAQ. The CDR3 spans 14 residues. CDR3 sequence reads: CASSLGQGESGYTF. As DNA, the CDR3 is TGTGCCAGCAGCTTAGGGCAAGGTGAAAGTGGCTATACCTTC.

This rearrangement joins TRBV28 to TRBJ1-1; unclear D gene. V lost 8 bases and J lost 6, with 13 bases in between. Germline assignment: CDR1 MDHEN and CDR2 SYDVKM. There are 12 residues in the CDR3. The CDR3 loop reads CASRYPNAEAFF. CDR3 in DNA: TGTGCCAGCCGGTACCCTAACGCTGAAGCTTTCTTT. Drawing the rest from reference TRBV28 and TRBJ1-1, the complete variable domain is DVKVTQSSRYLVKRTGEKVFLECVQDMDHENMFWYRQDPGLGLRLIYFSYDVKMKEKGDIPEGYSVSREKKERFSLILESASTNQTSMYLCASRYPNAEAFFGQGTRLTVV.

V gene TRBV6-5 combines with J gene TRBJ1-6; 7 nucleotides match TRBD1. The CDR3 spans 14 residues. Germline-derived CDR1 and CDR2 are MNHEY and SVGAGI. The V gene end was trimmed by 7 bases and the J gene end by 7 bases; junction bases not matched to a gene: 7. CDR3 coding DNA: TGTGCCAGCACCACGACAGGGTCGAATTCACCCCTCCACTTT. Translation: CASTTTGSNSPLHF.

The rearrangement uses TRBV5-1 and TRBJ2-7, with D perhaps being TRBD1 or TRBD2 (5 bases each). The germline CDR1 and CDR2 sequences are SGHRS and YFSETQ. V lost 1 base, J lost 7 bases, and 12 bases lay in between. The CDR3 loop spans 13 amino acids. The DNA for the CDR3 is TGCGCCAGCAGCTTGCGCAGGGACGGGGAGCAGTACTTC. Translation: CASSLRRDGEQYF.

V usage is TRBV28 and J usage is TRBJ2-2, with D possibly being TRBD1 (5 bases). Per germline, CDR1 MDHEN and CDR2 SYDVKM. This CDR3 comprises 14 residues. Trimming shortened V by 2 bases and J by 2 bases, and 6 bases separated the two germline ends. CDR3 DNA sequence: TGTGCCAGCAGTTTAAGGGGAAACACCGGGGAGCTGTTTTTT. Translating gives CASSLRGNTGELFF. The entire variable domain, with the rest obtained from reference TRBV28 and TRBJ2-2, is as follows: DVKVTQSSRYLVKRTGEKVFLECVQDMDHENMFWYRQDPGLGLRLIYFSYDVKMKEKGDIPEGYSVSREKKERFSLILESASTNQTSMYLCASSLRGNTGELFFGEGSRLTVL.

The chain links TRBV5-1 to TRBJ1-1; D may be TRBD1 (6 bases). Germline CDR1 is SGHRS and CDR2 is YFSETQ. This CDR3 comprises 16 residues. The ends were cut back, 0 bases at V and 3 bases at J, with 15 bases in the middle. The DNA of the CDR3 is TGCGCCAGCAGCTTGGCTGACAGGTTGGATGACACTGAAGCTTTCTTT. It codes for CASSLADRLDDTEAFF.

This rearrangement joins TRBV9 to TRBJ1-5; 9 nucleotides agree with TRBD1. The CDR3 runs 15 residues. The junction had 4 bases not matched to a gene; V was cut back by 0 bases and J by 6 bases. CDR1 and CDR2 from the germline V gene are SGDLS and YYNGEE. CDR3 coding DNA: TGTGCCAGCAGCGTAGGGGGACAGGGTAGTCAGCCCCAGCATTTT. This sequence encodes CASSVGGQGSQPQHF.

V is TRBV6-5 and J is TRBJ1-1; TRBD1 is a possible D gene (6 bases). V was shortened by 7 bases and J by 0 bases, with 12 bases between the two germline ends. This CDR3 has 14 amino acids. CDR1 is MNHEY, CDR2 SVGAGI, per germline. The CDR3 loop is CASTRDTLNTEAFF. Here the CDR3 DNA reads TGTGCCAGCACAAGGGACACCTTGAACACTGAAGCTTTCTTT.

The rearrangement links TRBV27 to TRBJ1-6; the D gene is possibly TRBD1 (6 bases). The CDR3 spans 20 residues. Germline V CDR1 and CDR2: MNHEY, SMNVEV (reference sequence). V was shortened by 5 bases and J by 0 bases, with 23 bases between the two germline ends. The chain's CDR3 is CASSPNRGQITSSYNSPLHF. The CDR3 DNA sequence: TGTGCCAGCAGTCCGAACCGCGGACAGATTACCAGCTCCTATAATTCACCCCTCCACTTT.

The chain has TRBV5-1 and TRBJ2-3; TRBD2 matches at 9 bases. The CDR3 contains 17 residues. V shed 0 bases, J shed 0 bases, and the junction held 5 bases outside the gene matches. Germline lookup yields CDR1 SGHRS and CDR2 YFSETQ. The CDR3 protein is CASSLALAGSSTDTQYF. As DNA, the CDR3 is TGCGCCAGCAGCTTGGCTCTAGCGGGATCTAGCACAGATACGCAGTATTTT.